This TCR beta chain was identified during a study of shared clonotypes between healthy human individuals. Findings of the study overall: Expectations were that clonotype sharing among donors would be affected by sequencing depth. Estimated clonotype richness was generally higher in naive than memory subsets. Since donors were few, the genetic and exposure-history diversity represented was limited.

TCRdb's copy holds only in-frame clones and misses some; the assay was immunoSEQ multiplex PCR. The table lists roughly 720,000 clones, 90% of them singletons. This clone was seen a single time. Its antigen is not known. What CD8 memory combined were CD45RO+ cells and CCR7-negative CD45RA+ TemRA cells. Sequenced: memory CD8+ T cells from PBMCs. Subset meaning: CD45RO+ cells pooled with CCR7-negative TemRA cells. This sequence originates from a man aged 18 to 35 in good health. Some clones in this sample may be carry-over from other donors' samples.

DNA for the CDR3: TGTGCCAGCAGTTTAAGGCTGGGCTACGAGCAGTACTTC. Amino acids: CASSLRLGYEQYF. The rearrangement links TRBV27 to TRBJ2-5, with unresolved D. The DNA end is a closer match to TRBJ2-7, so the J assignment may be wrong. Germline V lookup: CDR1 MNHEY, CDR2 SMNVEV (reference sequence). The CDR3 runs to 13 residues.